This entry lists 18 T cell receptor beta chains sequenced from one sample in a study of blood T cell repertoires in COVID-19. Assay used: immunoSEQ multiplex PCR; TCRdb lists only in-frame clones, some missing. The table shows about 190,000 clones, with roughly 80% occurring only once. Sequenced input: peripheral blood. The receptors shown here come from a human donor in a cohort sampled during active COVID-19.

This chain connects TRBV6-2 or TRBV6-3 to TRBJ1-2; TRBD1 might be the D (6 bases). The CDR3 loop spans 12 amino acids. The V end was cut by 5 bases, the J end by 5 bases, with 9 bases between. The germline V gene has CDR1 MNHEY and CDR2 SVGEGT. CDR3 DNA sequence: TGTGCCAGCAGTAACGGACAGTATGGCTACACCTTC. Translating gives CASSNGQYGYTF.

This rearrangement joins TRBV15 to TRBJ1-6; D not resolved. Per germline, CDR1 LNHNV and CDR2 YYDKDF (reference sequence). Trimming pared 0 bases from V and 15 bases from J, leaving 18 bases between. This CDR3 comprises 15 residues. CDR3 DNA: TGTGCCACCAGCAGAGATGGGCCCCCTACAGTGCTCCTCCACTTT. It codes for CATSRDGPPTVLLHF. The full variable domain, in which reference TRBV15 and TRBJ1-6 provide the parts outside the CDR3, is DAMVIQNPRYQVTQFGKPVTLSCSQTLNHNVMYWYQQKSSQAPKLLFHYYDKDFNNEADTPDNFQSRRPNTSFCFLDIRSPGLGDTAMYLCATSRDGPPTVLLHFGNGTRLTVT.

The J gene is TRBJ2-2, the V gene TRBV19; TRBD2 matches at 15 bases. This CDR3 region has 19 residues. CDR1 LNHDA and CDR2 SQIVND come from the germline V gene (reference sequence). J gave up 3 bases and V 3 bases, and 8 bases lay outside the gene matches. Written as DNA, the CDR3 is TGTGCCAGTAGTATCGGAGTGGGACTAGCGGGAGGCCACACCGGGGAGCTGTTTTTT. Residues: CASSIGVGLAGGHTGELFF.

The rearrangement links TRBV6-1 to TRBJ1-5, with D uncertain. CDR1 MNHNS and CDR2 SASEGT come from the germline V gene. The CDR3 has 14 residues. Trimming removed 1 base from V and 7 bases from J, with 11 bases in between. CDR3 DNA sequence: TGTGCCAGCAGTGAAGGTCGGGTTGGGCAGCCCCAGCATTTT. Protein product: CASSEGRVGQPQHF.

The V gene is TRBV3-1 (or the pseudogene TRBV3-2), the J gene TRBJ2-3; a possible D gene is TRBD1 (5 bases). From germline, CDR1 is LGHDT and CDR2 YNNKEL (reference sequence). The CDR3 is 16 residues long. Trimming left V 0 bases short and J 1 base short, with 11 bases between. CDR3 loop: CASSQDSDTRTDTQYF. CDR3 nucleotides: TGTGCCAGCAGCCAAGATTCGGACACTCGCACAGATACGCAGTATTTT.

This clone was detected only a few times. V gene TRBV10-3 combines with J gene TRBJ2-1; TRBD2 might be the D (5 bases). The CDR3 covers 15 residues. The V end lost 5 bases, the J end lost 7 bases, and 18 bases lay between the germline ends. Germline V gene lookup returns CDR1 ENHRY and CDR2 SYGVKD. The CDR3 is CAISPSAREGNEQFF. CDR3 in DNA: TGTGCCATCAGTCCTTCGGCCCGGGAAGGGAATGAGCAGTTCTTC.

This chain uses TRBV14 with TRBJ1-1; TRBD1 is a possible D gene (5 bases). CDR1 and CDR2 (germline): SGHDN, FVKESK. The ends were cut back, 4 bases at V and 4 bases at J, with 13 bases in the middle. The CDR3 extends over 14 amino acids. The CDR3 DNA reads TGTGCCAGCAGCCCCTCGGGCGGGGGCACTGAAGCTTTCTTT. Encoded protein: CASSPSGGGTEAFF.

The chain links TRBV10-1 to TRBJ2-1; TRBD1 is a possible D gene (6 bases). This CDR3 comprises 11 residues. CDR1 is WNHNN and CDR2 is SYGVQD in the germline V gene (reference sequence). The germline V and J ends were trimmed by 8 bases and 8 bases, with 10 bases remaining between them. CDR3 residues: CASGTLDEQFF. CDR3 nucleotides: TGCGCCAGCGGGACACTAGATGAGCAGTTCTTC.

The chain employs TRBV18 and TRBJ1-2; D is perhaps TRBD1 (6 bases). This CDR3 has 16 amino acids. Trimming took 6 bases from V and 6 from J, leaving 23 bases between them. Germline CDR1 reads KGHSH; CDR2 reads LQKENI. CDR3 protein: CASSLAPRGKEDGYTF. The CDR3 DNA reads TGTGCCAGCTCCCTCGCCCCTAGGGGGAAAGAGGATGGCTACACCTTC.

The table lists this clone with a count of one. The chain joins TRBV30 to TRBJ1-5; possibly TRBD1 for D (6 bases). Germline CDR1 and CDR2: GTSNPN and SVGIG (reference sequence). The CDR3 is 13 amino acids. V shed 1 base and J shed 5 bases, with 9 bases lying between them. CDR3 loop: CAWSGAGDQPQHF. For the CDR3, the DNA is TGTGCCTGGAGTGGTGCAGGGGATCAGCCCCAGCATTTT.

In DNA form, the CDR3 reads TGTGCCAGCAGCTTATATACGGGGGACACTGAAGCTTTCTTT. It translates to CASSLYTGDTEAFF. The chain links TRBV7-9 to TRBJ1-1; D might be TRBD1 (5 bases). In germline, CDR1 is SEHNR, CDR2 FQNEAQ (reference sequence). The CDR3 has 14 amino acids. The V gene lost 2 bases and the J gene lost 3 bases, with 10 bases spanning the gap.

V and J are TRBV6-5 and TRBJ2-7; 14 bases are a match to TRBD2. This CDR3 is 14 amino acids long. The V segment lost 5 bases and the J segment 5 bases; nucleotides outside the gene matches: 2. From germline, CDR1 is MNHEY and CDR2 SVGAGI. The CDR3, as DNA: TGTGCCAGCAGTCCGGGACTAGCGGGGGACGAGCAGTACGTC. Protein sequence: CASSPGLAGDEQYV.

This sequence joins TRBV21-1 and TRBJ1-1; the D call TRBD1 from the table was never checked on the DNA. TRBV21-1 is given as a pseudogene. The CDR3 consists of 16 residues. The CDR3 sequence is CASSSGADDRDIEAFF. CDR3 nucleotide sequence: TGTGCCAGCAGCTCGGGGGCGGACGACAGGGACATTGAAGCTTTCTTT.

The chain carries TRBV4-2 and TRBJ2-1, with TRBD2 matching 9 bases. Germline V gene sequence: CDR1 LGHNA, CDR2 YNFKEQ. V lost 2 bases to trimming and J lost 10 bases; unmatched junction nucleotides: 9. This CDR3 region has 15 residues. CDR3 DNA sequence: TGTGCCAGCAGCCAATCTATTAGCGGGAGTAGGGAGCAGTTCTTC. The encoded protein is CASSQSISGSREQFF.

The gene calls are TRBV10-2 and TRBJ1-3; no clear D. CDR3 length equals 13 residues. Germline CDR1 reads WSHSY; CDR2 reads SAAADI. V shed 3 bases and J shed 4 bases, with 7 bases lying between them. This CDR3 reads CASSEQKGNTIYF. CDR3 nucleotides: TGCGCCAGCAGTGAACAGAAAGGAAACACCATATATTTT.

CDR3 nucleotide sequence: TGTGCCAGCAGTAATACACCGTATGGCTACACCTTC. Its translation: CASSNTPYGYTF. The genes are TRBV6-5 and TRBJ1-2; no clear D. V dropped 5 bases and J dropped 5 bases, with 9 bases sitting between them. Germline V CDR1 and CDR2: MNHEY, SVGAGI. The CDR3 spans 12 residues.

The J gene is TRBJ2-5, the V gene TRBV5-1; 7 bases are shared with TRBD2. Germline V gene lookup returns CDR1 SGHRS and CDR2 YFSETQ. The CDR3 length is 15 residues. V was clipped by 1 base and J by 3 bases; unmatched bases: 6. CDR3 sequence: CASSLWGGIEETQYF. CDR3 in DNA: TGCGCCAGCAGCTTGTGGGGGGGGATAGAAGAGACCCAGTACTTC.

The V call is TRBV29-1, the J call TRBJ2-4; a weak D match, TRBD1 (6 bases). V was shortened by 6 bases and J by 9 bases, with 15 bases between the two germline ends. The CDR3 consists of 12 residues. Germline CDR1 is SQVTM and CDR2 is ANQGSEA. The CDR3 here is CSVETGTSIQYF. In DNA, the CDR3 is TGCAGCGTCGAGACAGGTACGAGCATTCAGTACTTC.